Listed below are T cell receptor beta chains from one sample, sequenced in a study of cytomegalovirus exposure and HLA in healthy donors. Measured with immunoSEQ multiplex PCR; TCRdb has only the in-frame clones, and not every one. The sample lists approximately 160,000 clones, around 96% occurring once. Sequencing used PBMCs. The receptors derive from a woman aged 18-29 years in good health and CMV-seronegative. The CDR3 runs from the conserved cysteine through the conserved F or W. The order of the fields is J gene, D gene, clone size, V gene, CDR3 DNA, CDR3 protein. D genes are given only for firm matches. Clone size is stated in some rows and not others, as once, few, many or a class when expanded.

>TRBJ2-3|NA|NA|TRBV30
TGTGCCGGAGGGACTTACACAGATACGCAGTATTTT
CAGGTYTDTQYF
>TRBJ2-7|NA|once|TRBV7-8
TGTGCCAGCAGCGGCCGGAGGGACGAGCAGTACTTC
CASSGRRDEQYF
>TRBJ1-1|NA|NA|TRBV29-1
TGCAGCGTGCGCCGGGGCACTGAAGCTTTCTTT
CSVRRGTEAFF
>TRBJ1-5|NA|NA|TRBV4-3
TGCGCCAGCAGCGGGAGGGCGGGGGATCAGCCCCAGCATTTT
CASSGRAGDQPQHF
>TRBJ2-7|NA|NA|TRBV5-6
TGTGCCAGCAGCTTTTGGGGAGACTACGAGCAGTACTTC
CASSFWGDYEQYF
>TRBJ1-6|NA|NA|TRBV9
TGTGCCAGCAGCGTAGCGGGCCAGGCGAGGAGGAATTCACCCCTCCACTTT
CASSVAGQARRNSPLHF
>TRBJ1-2|TRBD1|NA|TRBV6-6
TGTGCCAGCAGAGCCGGGACAGGGGATTCGAGCTATGGCTACACCTTC
CASRAGTGDSSYGYTF
>TRBJ2-1|NA|NA|TRBV11-2
TGTGCCAGCAGCTTGACCGGGGGTACCTACAATGAGCAGTTCTTC
CASSLTGGTYNEQFF
>TRBJ2-3|NA|NA|TRBV6-6
TGTGCCAGCAGTACTCGGGGGGCCTCTAGCACAGATACGCAGTATTTT
CASSTRGASSTDTQYF
>TRBJ1-6|NA|few|TRBV18
TGTGCCAGCTCACCACAGGGGAAGGGATCACCCCTCCACTTT
CASSPQGKGSPLHF
>TRBJ1-3|TRBD1|once|TRBV30
TGTGCCTGGGAAGGACAGGGAAAGAGGGGAAACACCATATATTTT
CAWEGQGKRGNTIYF
>TRBJ1-5|NA|NA|TRBV6-1
TGTGCCAGCAGTCTCCGGGGGGAGGAGCGGCCCCAGCATTTT
CASSLRGEERPQHF
>TRBJ1-1|TRBD1|once|TRBV18
TGTGCCAGCTCGCCGACAGGGATGAACACTGAAGCTTTCTTT
CASSPTGMNTEAFF
>TRBJ2-2|TRBD2|once|TRBV4-3
TGCGCCAGCAGCCAAGCCGGACTAGCGGGGGGTAAGGGGGAGCTGTTTTTT
CASSQAGLAGGKGELFF
>TRBJ2-3|TRBD2|NA|TRBV5-1
TGCGCCAGCAGCACTGGACTAGCGGGGGGTACGCAGTATTTT
CASSTGLAGGTQYF
>TRBJ2-7|NA|once|TRBV7-9
TGTGCCAGCGGAAGGTCAGGGGAGAGCGAGCAGTACTTC
CASGRSGESEQYF
>TRBJ2-2|TRBD2|NA|TRBV6-1
TGTGCCAGCAGTGCTCCTAGCGGGGGGGCTCTCACCGGGGAGCTGTTTTTT
CASSAPSGGALTGELFF
>TRBJ2-7|TRBD1|once|TRBV4-1
TGCGCCAGCAGCCATGGGACAGCTGATGACTACGAGCAGTACTTC
CASSHGTADDYEQYF
>TRBJ2-3|NA|NA|TRBV5-1
TGCGCCAGCAGCTTGGTTGCAGGGGCAGTAGCAGATACGCAGTATTTT
CASSLVAGAVADTQYF
>TRBJ2-2|NA|NA|TRBV2
TGTGCCAGCATGGGGGGGCTCACCGGGGAGCTGTTTTTT
CASMGGLTGELFF
>TRBJ1-5|NA|NA|TRBV27
TGTGCCAGCAGTTTAAATTTCCCGCGGTTGCCCCAGCATTTT
CASSLNFPRLPQHF
>TRBJ2-5|NA|NA|TRBV27
TGTGCCAGCAGTTTTATGTCTAGCGAGACCCAGTACTTC
CASSFMSSETQYF
>TRBJ2-5|NA|NA|TRBV5-1
TGCGCCAGCAGCCTGGGGGAGATGTACCAAGAGACCCAGTACTTC
CASSLGEMYQETQYF
>TRBJ1-5|NA|NA|TRBV2
TGTGCCAGCAGACTGAATAGCAATCAGCCCCAGCATTTT
CASRLNSNQPQHF
>TRBJ2-1|NA|once|TRBV6-5
TGTGCCGCGGAGGATTTAGCCTACAATGAGCAGTTCTTC
CAAEDLAYNEQFF
>TRBJ1-5|NA|NA|TRBV6-6
TGTGCCAGCACCACGGGGGGTCAGCCCCAGCATTTT
CASTTGGQPQHF
>TRBJ2-3|NA|NA|TRBV2
TGTGCCAGCAGTGAATTTAGGACTACCTTCACAGATACGCAGTATTTT
CASSEFRTTFTDTQYF
>TRBJ1-5|NA|NA|TRBV2
TGTGCCAGCAGTGATTGGGGGCACGGCAATCAGCCCCAGCATTTT
CASSDWGHGNQPQHF
>TRBJ2-3|TRBD2|NA|TRBV4-2
TGTGCCAGCAGCCATATAGCGGGTACATCTAGCACAGATACGCAGTATTTT
CASSHIAGTSSTDTQYF
>TRBJ1-3|NA|NA|TRBV7-9
TGTGCCAGCAGCTTCCCGGGGGGAGTAGACGGAAACACCATATATTTT
CASSFPGGVDGNTIYF
>TRBJ2-2|NA|NA|TRBV11-1
TGTGCCAGCAGCTTATCGGGCGGGCCCGGGGAGCTGTTTTTT
CASSLSGGPGELFF
>TRBJ2-3|NA|NA|TRBV4-3
TGCGCCAGCAGCCTCGCAGGGGGCGGGGGGGGTACAGATACGCAGTATTTT
CASSLAGGGGGTDTQYF
>TRBJ1-1|TRBD1|NA|TRBV19
TGTGCCAGTAGTATAGGAGGGGGCCGCACTGAAGCTTTCTTT
CASSIGGGRTEAFF
>TRBJ2-7|NA|NA|TRBV19
TGTGCCAGTAGTCCTCCCGGGACAAACTCCTACGAGCAGTACTTC
CASSPPGTNSYEQYF
>TRBJ1-4|NA|NA|TRBV29-1
TGCAGCGTTGCGCAGGGAGGGAGCTTTAATGAAAAACTGTTTTTT
CSVAQGGSFNEKLFF
>TRBJ1-5|TRBD1|NA|TRBV30
TGTGCCTGGAGGGGACAGGGGTACAATCAGCCCCAGCATTTT
CAWRGQGYNQPQHF
>TRBJ2-3|NA|NA|TRBV27
TGTGCCAGCAGTTTAATGGGGGCCGTCACAGATACGCAGTATTTT
CASSLMGAVTDTQYF
>TRBJ2-5|TRBD2|NA|TRBV7-8
TGTGCCAGCAGCTTAGTACGTACTAGCGGGGGGGCCCAAGAGACCCAGTACTTC
CASSLVRTSGGAQETQYF
>TRBJ2-3|TRBD2|NA|TRBV7-9
TGTGCCAGCAGCGATGGACTAGCGGGGATCACAGATACGCAGTATTTT
CASSDGLAGITDTQYF
>TRBJ2-6|TRBD2|NA|TRBV5-8
TGTGCCAGCAGCAGCGGACTAGCGTCAACCTCTGGGGCCAACGTCCTGACTTTC
CASSSGLASTSGANVLTF
>TRBJ1-2|NA|NA|TRBV21-1
TGTGCCAGCATCAATTATCAAGGGACAGACCTGAACTATGGCTACACCTTC
CASINYQGTDLNYGYTF
>TRBJ2-3|TRBD1|once|TRBV29-1
TGCAGCGTTCTCGGACAGGGGGGGACAGATACGCAGTATTTT
CSVLGQGGTDTQYF
>TRBJ1-5|TRBD1|NA|TRBV2
TGTGCCAGCAGCCGACAGGGATCCAATCAGCCCCAGCATTTT
CASSRQGSNQPQHF
>TRBJ1-6|TRBD1|NA|TRBV19
TGTGCCAGTAGTAACGACAGGGGTGATTCACCCCTCCACTTT
CASSNDRGDSPLHF
>TRBJ2-1|NA|once|TRBV27
TGTGCCAGCAGTTTATACCAGGGCTACAATGAGCAGTTCTTC
CASSLYQGYNEQFF
>TRBJ1-2|TRBD1|NA|TRBV6-5
TGTGCCAGCAGCTCGGGGACAGGGTTTGGCTACACCTTC
CASSSGTGFGYTF
>TRBJ2-7|TRBD2|NA|TRBV7-8
TGTGCCAGCGGAGGAACTAGCGGGGAGTCCTACGAGCAGTACTTC
CASGGTSGESYEQYF
>TRBJ2-7|NA|NA|TRBV19
TGTGCCAGTAGTATCGGGAGTTCCCGGAACGAGCAGTACTTC
CASSIGSSRNEQYF
>TRBJ2-7|TRBD2|NA|TRBV7-2
TGTGCCAGCAGCCCCCGGACTAGCGGGGGGCCCTACGAGCAGTACTTC
CASSPRTSGGPYEQYF
>TRBJ2-2|TRBD2|NA|TRBV19
TGTGCCAGTAGTATAGGTCGGGGGGTCAACACCGGGGAGCTGTTTTTT
CASSIGRGVNTGELFF
>TRBJ2-5|NA|NA|TRBV18
TGTGCCAGCTCACCACAACGACAGCAGAAAGAGACCCAGTACTTC
CASSPQRQQKETQYF
>TRBJ1-2|NA|NA|TRBV19
TGTGCCAGTAGCCCCATTTTGACTGATTATGGCTACACCTTC
CASSPILTDYGYTF
>TRBJ2-3|TRBD2|NA|TRBV27
TGTGCCAGCAGCCCCCTTAATAGCGGGGGACCAGATACGCAGTATTTT
CASSPLNSGGPDTQYF
>TRBJ1-6|TRBD1|NA|TRBV7-2
TGTGCCAGCAGCTCCCAGGGACAGGGATATTCACCCCTCCACTTT
CASSSQGQGYSPLHF
>TRBJ2-7|NA|NA|TRBV6-1
TGTGCCAGCAGTGAAGAATACACAGCCTCCTACGAGCAGTACTTC
CASSEEYTASYEQYF